The clone carrying this T cell receptor beta chain has more than one count but fewer than ten. This specimen comes from a study of blood T cells in healthy people across ages. A sample-barcoded 5' primer and a J-beta primer mix were used in a second PCR of about 6 to 11 cycles. No fewer than 3 million CDR3-containing paired-end reads came from each sample. TCRdb re-derived calls from the 5' RACE reads in MiXCR, one entry per CDR3 protein. The sample gives roughly 730,000 distinct CDR3 sequences, 56% of which show up once; roughly 26% is in the top ten. Germline V gives CDR1 SEHNR, CDR2 FQNEAQ (reference sequence). The CDR3 is made up of 17 amino acids. The V gene lost 3 bases and the J gene lost 4 bases, with 22 bases spanning the gap.

The receptor comes from a man aged 35-49 years in good health. This chain uses TRBV7-9 with TRBJ2-7, with D tentatively TRBD2 (7 bases). The sequencing sample was made of blood. The DNA of the CDR3 is TGTGCCAGCAGCTTCATAGCGGGTCGAGGGGGGCCATACGAGCAGTACTTC. Translated, it gives CASSFIAGRGGPYEQYF.